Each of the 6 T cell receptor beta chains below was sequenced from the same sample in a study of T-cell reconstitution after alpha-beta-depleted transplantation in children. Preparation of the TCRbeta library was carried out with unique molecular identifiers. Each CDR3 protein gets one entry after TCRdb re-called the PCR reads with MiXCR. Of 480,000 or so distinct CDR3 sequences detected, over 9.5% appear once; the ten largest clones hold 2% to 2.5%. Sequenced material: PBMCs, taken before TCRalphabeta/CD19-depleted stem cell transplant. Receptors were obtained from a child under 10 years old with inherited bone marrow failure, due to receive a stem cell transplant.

In nucleotides, the CDR3 is TGTGCCAGCAGCTTAGTCCCAGGCACCATTCCTGGGACTAGCGGACAAAACACCGGGGAGCTGTTTTTT. Translating it yields CASSLVPGTIPGTSGQNTGELFF. The V and J genes are TRBV7-4 and TRBJ2-2; 11 positions agree with TRBD2. Germline-derived CDR1 and CDR2 are SGHVT and SQSDAQ. The V and J ends lost 1 base and 2 bases, in that order; junction bases with no gene match: 21. The CDR3 totals 23 residues.

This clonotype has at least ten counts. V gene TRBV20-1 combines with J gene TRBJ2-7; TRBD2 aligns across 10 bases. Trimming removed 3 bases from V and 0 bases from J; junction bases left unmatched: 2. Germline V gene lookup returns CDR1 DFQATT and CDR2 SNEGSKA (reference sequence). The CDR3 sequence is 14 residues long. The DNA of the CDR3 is TGCAGTGCTAGTAGCGGGAGGCTCTCCTACGAGCAGTACTTC. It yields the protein CSASSGRLSYEQYF.

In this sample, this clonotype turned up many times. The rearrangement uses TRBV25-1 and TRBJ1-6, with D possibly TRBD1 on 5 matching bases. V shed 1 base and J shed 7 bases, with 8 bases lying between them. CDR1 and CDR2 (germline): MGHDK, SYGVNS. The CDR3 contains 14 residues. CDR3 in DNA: TGTGCCAGCAGTGAATCCGGGGGAAATTCACCCCTCCACTTT. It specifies CASSESGGNSPLHF.

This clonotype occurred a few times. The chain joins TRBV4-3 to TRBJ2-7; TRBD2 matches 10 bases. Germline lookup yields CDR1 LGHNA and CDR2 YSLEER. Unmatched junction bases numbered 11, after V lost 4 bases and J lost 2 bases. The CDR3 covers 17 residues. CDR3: CASSPRGKREGAYEQYF. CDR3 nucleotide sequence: TGCGCCAGCAGCCCAAGAGGAAAGCGGGAGGGAGCCTACGAGCAGTACTTC.

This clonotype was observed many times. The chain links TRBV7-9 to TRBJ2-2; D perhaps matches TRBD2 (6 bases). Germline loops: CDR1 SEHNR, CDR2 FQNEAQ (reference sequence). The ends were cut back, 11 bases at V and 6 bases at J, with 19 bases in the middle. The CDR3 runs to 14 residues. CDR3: CAPQLDGGAGELFF. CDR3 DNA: TGTGCCCCACAACTAGATGGAGGGGCCGGGGAGCTGTTTTTT.

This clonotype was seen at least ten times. CDR3 sequence (DNA): TGTGCCAGCAGCAAAAAGGAGAGCGGGGGGGTGTCTGGGGCCAACGTCCTGACTTTC. This codes for CASSKKESGGVSGANVLTF. The chain carries TRBV21-1 and TRBJ2-6; the listed D gene, TRBD2, was not tested against the DNA. TRBV21-1 is flagged as a pseudogene. The CDR3 spans 19 residues.